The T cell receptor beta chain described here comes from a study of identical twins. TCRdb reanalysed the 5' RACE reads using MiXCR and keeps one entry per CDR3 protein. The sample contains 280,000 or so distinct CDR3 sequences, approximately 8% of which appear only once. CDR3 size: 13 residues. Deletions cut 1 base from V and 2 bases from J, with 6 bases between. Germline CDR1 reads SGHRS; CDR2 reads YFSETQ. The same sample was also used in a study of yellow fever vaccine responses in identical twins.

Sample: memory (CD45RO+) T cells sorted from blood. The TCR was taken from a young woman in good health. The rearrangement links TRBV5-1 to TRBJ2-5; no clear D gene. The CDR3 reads CASSLRSQETQYF. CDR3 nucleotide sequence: TGCGCCAGCAGCTTGCGGTCTCAAGAGACCCAGTACTTC.